The rows below give T cell receptor beta chains drawn from one sample of a study of cytotoxic CD8 clonotypes in ibrutinib-treated CLL. Libraries were prepared by immunoSEQ multiplex PCR; TCRdb keeps only in-frame clonotypes and omits some of them. The data hold over 250,000 clones, with around 77% observed a single time. This specimen was PBMCs, taken at disease progression, from a patient treated with ibrutinib. The source of these receptors is a human donor with chronic lymphocytic leukemia. CDR3s include the opening cysteine and the closing phenylalanine or tryptophan. Each record gives: D gene, CDR3 length, J gene, V gene, clone size, CDR3 protein, CDR3 DNA. The D gene is left open where the match is weak. Expanded clones are given a class, and other clones once, few, many or no size at all.

d_call: .
cdr3_length: 11
j_call: TRBJ1-1
v_call: TRBV29-1
clone_size: .
cdr3_aa: CSVEESSEAFF
cdr3_nt: TGCAGCGTTGAAGAATCCTCTGAAGCTTTCTTT

d_call: .
cdr3_length: 14
j_call: TRBJ1-1
v_call: TRBV14
clone_size: .
cdr3_aa: CASSQTTANTEAFF
cdr3_nt: TGTGCCAGCAGCCAAACGACAGCCAACACTGAAGCTTTCTTT

d_call: .
cdr3_length: 14
j_call: TRBJ2-7
v_call: TRBV18
clone_size: .
cdr3_aa: CASSHRGASYEQYF
cdr3_nt: TGTGCCAGCTCACACCGAGGGGCCTCCTACGAGCAGTACTTC

d_call: .
cdr3_length: 13
j_call: TRBJ2-7
v_call: TRBV28
clone_size: few
cdr3_aa: CASTGGLAYEQYF
cdr3_nt: TGTGCCAGCACGGGGGGCCTCGCCTACGAGCAGTACTTC

d_call: .
cdr3_length: 15
j_call: TRBJ1-2
v_call: TRBV7-9
clone_size: .
cdr3_aa: CASSLELWEGDGYTF
cdr3_nt: TGTGCCAGCAGCTTAGAGCTCTGGGAAGGGGATGGCTACACCTTC

d_call: TRBD2
cdr3_length: 16
j_call: TRBJ2-2
v_call: TRBV7-3
clone_size: .
cdr3_aa: CASSLSTSGRTGELFF
cdr3_nt: TGTGCCAGCAGCTTATCGACTAGCGGGAGGACCGGGGAGCTGTTTTTT

d_call: .
cdr3_length: 14
j_call: TRBJ2-5
v_call: TRBV11-2
clone_size: .
cdr3_aa: CASSLVGAVETQYF
cdr3_nt: TGTGCCAGCAGCTTAGTAGGGGCAGTAGAGACCCAGTACTTC

d_call: .
cdr3_length: 13
j_call: TRBJ2-1
v_call: TRBV7-3
clone_size: .
cdr3_aa: CASSLSRVTEQFF
cdr3_nt: TGTGCCAGCAGCTTAAGTCGGGTTACTGAGCAGTTCTTC

d_call: TRBD2
cdr3_length: 15
j_call: TRBJ2-7
v_call: TRBV28
clone_size: few
cdr3_aa: CASMGLAGKLDEQYF
cdr3_nt: TGTGCCAGCATGGGGCTAGCGGGAAAGTTGGACGAGCAGTACTTC

d_call: .
cdr3_length: 14
j_call: TRBJ2-5
v_call: TRBV7-2
clone_size: .
cdr3_aa: CASSLELLQETQYF
cdr3_nt: TGTGCCAGCAGCTTAGAACTACTCCAAGAGACCCAGTACTTC

d_call: .
cdr3_length: 16
j_call: TRBJ1-2
v_call: TRBV19
clone_size: .
cdr3_aa: CASSISRLSGIYGYTF
cdr3_nt: TGTGCCAGTAGTATTTCGCGGCTGAGCGGGATCTATGGCTACACCTTC

d_call: TRBD2
cdr3_length: 17
j_call: TRBJ2-7
v_call: TRBV5-1
clone_size: .
cdr3_aa: CASSLQLGGVTSYEQYF
cdr3_nt: TGCGCCAGCAGCTTGCAGCTGGGAGGGGTGACCTCCTACGAGCAGTACTTC

d_call: .
cdr3_length: 15
j_call: TRBJ1-5
v_call: TRBV6-1
clone_size: .
cdr3_aa: CASTSRGNSNQPQHF
cdr3_nt: TGTGCCAGCACCTCCCGCGGGAATAGCAATCAGCCCCAGCATTTT